These 29 T cell receptor beta chains share one sample of origin, sequenced in a study of cytotoxic CD8 clonotypes in ibrutinib-treated CLL. Profiled with immunoSEQ multiplex PCR; TCRdb holds only in-frame clones, not every one. Found here are tens of thousands of clones, 90% of them singletons; the top ten hold 3.1%. This specimen was PBMCs, taken after 12 months of ibrutinib treatment. All receptors derive from a human donor with chronic lymphocytic leukemia.

This clone was seen a few times. The chain recombines TRBV6-5 with TRBJ2-1, with 11 bases lining up with TRBD2. CDR1 MNHEY and CDR2 SVGAGI come from the germline V gene. CDR3 size: 15 residues. Germline trimming cut 6 bases from V and 8 bases from J; bases unmatched to any gene: 9. The CDR3 protein is CASRLAGGPFYEQFF. Here the CDR3 DNA reads TGTGCCAGCAGGTTAGCGGGAGGGCCTTTTTATGAGCAGTTCTTC.

The rearrangement joins TRBV4-1 to TRBJ2-1; TRBD2 matches 10 bases. CDR3 length: 15 amino acids. Per the germline V gene, CDR1 is MGHRA and CDR2 is YSYEKL. Unmatched junction bases numbered 13, after V lost 5 bases and J lost 12 bases. CDR3 coding DNA: TGCGCCAGCAGCGACGGACTAGCGGCCCCCCGGGGGCAGTTCTTC. Its translation: CASSDGLAAPRGQFF.

The rearrangement links TRBV10-3 to TRBJ1-4; 7 bases are shared with TRBD1. V lost 5 bases, J lost 8 bases, and 8 bases stayed unmatched. The CDR3 is 14 amino acids. Germline loops: CDR1 ENHRY, CDR2 SYGVKD. The CDR3 protein is CAISTGAGEEKLFF. CDR3 bases: TGTGCCATCAGTACAGGGGCAGGGGAGGAAAAACTGTTTTTT.

The V and J genes are TRBV11-2 and TRBJ2-1; no definite D call. Trimming stripped 6 bases from V and 7 bases from J, with 25 bases between. Per germline, CDR1 SGHAT and CDR2 FQNNGV. The CDR3 loop spans 17 amino acids. As DNA, the CDR3 is TGTGCCAGCAGGCAGCTTAATCCGACTCGGTGGTGGAATGAGCAGTTCTTC. It specifies CASRQLNPTRWWNEQFF.

V is TRBV5-1 and J is TRBJ2-7, with D possibly being TRBD2 (6 bases). This CDR3 region has 17 residues. Per germline, CDR1 SGHRS and CDR2 YFSETQ. V was cut by 0 bases and J by 3 bases, with 19 bases left in between. Here the CDR3 DNA reads TGCGCCAGCAGCTTGGTGGGGGGTATAGGGGACCACTACGAGCAGTACTTC. It specifies CASSLVGGIGDHYEQYF.

CDR3 DNA: TGTGCCAGCAGCTTGGATTCTAACGGGATGGGGTACGAGCAGTACTTC. As protein: CASSLDSNGMGYEQYF. The chain employs TRBV5-5 and TRBJ2-7; D might be TRBD2 (5 bases). V shed 0 bases and J shed 4 bases, with 17 bases lying between them. Germline V gives CDR1 SGHKS, CDR2 YYEKEE (reference sequence). There are 16 residues in the CDR3.

This rearrangement joins TRBV6-6 to TRBJ1-5; D is undetermined. Germline V gives CDR1 MNHNY, CDR2 SVGAGI (reference sequence). V was pared by 7 bases and J by 5 bases, with 15 bases between. The CDR3 has 14 amino acids. CDR3: CASKEWGLDQPQHF. The CDR3 region has the DNA TGTGCCAGCAAAGAATGGGGATTGGATCAGCCCCAGCATTTT.

The chain has TRBV19 and TRBJ2-2; 14 nucleotides line up with TRBD2. The CDR3 runs to 16 residues. V shed 3 bases and J 7 bases; nucleotides not matched to a gene: 4. In germline, CDR1 is LNHDA, CDR2 SQIVND (reference sequence). The DNA of the CDR3 is TGTGCCAGTAGTATTGGGACTAGCGGGAGATACGGGGAGCTGTTTTTT. Its translation is CASSIGTSGRYGELFF.

The rearrangement links TRBV7-3 to TRBJ1-6; D is unclear. The length of the CDR3 is 13 residues. Trimming took off 5 bases at V and 7 bases at J, with 9 bases between the two ends. In germline, CDR1 is SGHTA, CDR2 FQGTGA. CDR3 sequence: CASSQNGNSPLHF. In nucleotides, the CDR3 is TGTGCCAGCAGCCAAAACGGGAATTCACCCCTCCACTTT.

CDR3 region: CASRIPGPSGANVLTF. DNA of the CDR3: TGTGCCAGCCGAATTCCGGGCCCTTCTGGGGCCAACGTCCTGACTTTC. The chain employs TRBV28 and TRBJ2-6, with D hard to call. Germline V gene data show CDR1 as MDHEN and CDR2 as SYDVKM. Trimming took 8 bases from V and 1 from J, leaving 15 bases between them. The CDR3 loop spans 16 amino acids.

The chain uses TRBV5-1 and TRBJ1-2, with D unclear. The CDR3 runs 13 residues. V dropped 0 bases and J dropped 8 bases, with 11 bases sitting between them. Per the germline V gene, CDR1 is SGHRS and CDR2 is YFSETQ. The CDR3 loop reads CASSLDGLGGYTF. The DNA for the CDR3 is TGCGCCAGCAGCTTGGACGGCTTGGGAGGCTACACCTTC.

The rearrangement links TRBV19 to TRBJ1-3; the D is unclear. Germline V gene sequence: CDR1 LNHDA, CDR2 SQIVND (reference sequence). The ends were cut back, 8 bases at V and 2 bases at J, with 19 bases in the middle. This CDR3 has 16 amino acids. The DNA of the CDR3 is TGTGCCAGTTCCCTGGGAGGAGGAAGGGCTGGAAACACCATATATTTT. Protein: CASSLGGGRAGNTIYF.

This chain connects TRBV2 to TRBJ2-3, with TRBD2 matching over 9 bases. Germline V gene lookup returns CDR1 SNHLY and CDR2 FYNNEI. There are 15 residues in the CDR3. J was trimmed by 5 bases and V by 8 bases; bases with no gene match: 11. Written as DNA, the CDR3 is TGTGCCAGCGAAAACACTAGCGGGCGGAAAGATACGCAGTATTTT. Translating gives CASENTSGRKDTQYF.

V is TRBV28 and J is TRBJ1-2, with TRBD1 matching 8 bases. CDR1 MDHEN and CDR2 SYDVKM come from the germline V gene. CDR3 length: 15 residues. The V gene end was trimmed by 3 bases and the J gene end by 1 base; junction bases not matched to a gene: 4. The CDR3 bases are TGTGCCAGCAGTTTTCCCACAGGGGGTAACTATGGCTACACCTTC. Its protein is CASSFPTGGNYGYTF.

The rearrangement links TRBV5-1 to TRBJ1-5, with D possibly being TRBD1 (6 bases). Germline CDR1 reads SGHRS; CDR2 reads YFSETQ. Trimming shortened V by 4 bases and J by 3 bases, and 11 bases separated the two germline ends. The CDR3 runs 14 residues. CDR3 amino acids: CASSPGQINQPQHF. The CDR3 nucleotides read TGCGCCAGCAGCCCAGGACAGATCAATCAGCCCCAGCATTTT.

This chain connects TRBV7-9 to TRBJ1-1; weak D call: TRBD1 (6 bases). Trimming removed 1 base at V and 3 bases at J, with 12 bases between. The CDR3 covers 15 residues. Germline CDR1 is SEHNR and CDR2 is FQNEAQ (reference sequence). CDR3 in amino acids: CASSLEMGGDTEAFF. The DNA for the CDR3 is TGTGCCAGCAGCTTAGAGATGGGGGGCGACACTGAAGCTTTCTTT. Supplemented by reference TRBV7-9 and TRBJ1-1, the full variable domain reads DTGVSQNPRHKITKRGQNVTFRCDPISEHNRLYWYRQTLGQGPEFLTYFQNEAQLEKSRLLSDRFSAERPKGSFSTLEIQRTEQGDSAMYLCASSLEMGGDTEAFFGQGTRLTVV.

The genes are TRBV6-5 and TRBJ2-7, with 7 nucleotides matching TRBD1. The CDR3 has 15 amino acids. The germline CDR1 and CDR2 sequences are MNHEY and SVGAGI. V gave up 5 bases and J gave up 2 bases; unmatched junction bases: 9. The CDR3 nucleotides are TGTGCCAGCAGTACTCCGGGGACAGCGACCTACGAGCAGTACTTC. This codes for CASSTPGTATYEQYF.

The V and J genes are TRBV10-3 and TRBJ2-5; 10 bases are a match to TRBD2. There are 16 residues in the CDR3. Germline V gene data show CDR1 as ENHRY and CDR2 as SYGVKD. V dropped 0 bases and J dropped 5; count of bases not matched to a gene: 6. In nucleotides, the CDR3 is TGTGCCATCAGTGAGTCGAGCGGGAGGGCCGGTGAGACCCAGTACTTC. Translated, it gives CAISESSGRAGETQYF.

The V and J genes are TRBV27 and TRBJ2-1; either TRBD1 or TRBD2 may supply D (5 bases each). The CDR3 sequence is 17 residues long. Germline CDR1 is MNHEY and CDR2 is SMNVEV (reference sequence). V was clipped by 3 bases and J by 5 bases, with 20 bases between them. The CDR3 here is CASSLYPPGTANNEQFF. CDR3 coding DNA: TGTGCCAGCAGTTTGTATCCGCCCGGGACGGCAAACAATGAGCAGTTCTTC.

This rearrangement joins TRBV12-5 to TRBJ2-2, with 10 positions matching TRBD1. Germline lookup yields CDR1 LGHNT and CDR2 FRNRAP. J lost 6 bases, V lost 5 bases, and 9 bases had no gene match. This CDR3 comprises 16 residues. The CDR3 nucleotides are TGTGCTAGTGGTCGCCCCGACAGGGGGCAATCCGGGGAGCTGTTTTTT. Its protein is CASGRPDRGQSGELFF.

This clone was recorded a few times. This specimen includes other DNA sequences encoding the same CDR3. The J gene is TRBJ2-7, the V gene TRBV10-3; a possible D gene is TRBD1 (6 bases). The germline V and J ends were trimmed by 3 bases and 6 bases, with 6 bases remaining between them. CDR3 length equals 11 residues. The V gene's germline CDR1 is ENHRY and CDR2 SYGVKD. CDR3 bases: TGTGCCATCAGTGAAGGGGGCGAGCAGTACTTC. Its translation: CAISEGGEQYF.

This clone appeared once. This chain joins TRBV30 and TRBJ2-7, with 8 bases that match TRBD2. This CDR3 is 14 amino acids long. CDR1 and CDR2 from the germline V gene are GTSNPN and SVGIG (reference sequence). Trimming removed 2 bases from V and 5 bases from J; junction bases left unmatched: 8. The CDR3 DNA follows: TGTGCCTGGAGTACCGGGACTAGAAGCCACGAGCAGTACTTC. Its protein product is CAWSTGTRSHEQYF.

The rearrangement links TRBV4-1 to TRBJ2-2; maybe TRBD2 (6 bases). V lost 6 bases and J lost 3, with 20 bases in between. The CDR3 has 17 amino acids. CDR1 and CDR2 (germline): MGHRA, YSYEKL. The CDR3 DNA is TGCGCCAGCAGGGGTGGGCGGAGGGGTGGCGACACCGGGGAGCTGTTTTTT. The encoded protein is CASRGGRRGGDTGELFF.

The genes are TRBV5-1 and TRBJ2-7; TRBD2 aligns across 7 bases. This CDR3 has 15 residues. From germline, CDR1 is SGHRS and CDR2 YFSETQ. Losses at the gene ends were 2 bases for V and 4 bases for J; bases not matched to a gene: 9. CDR3 residues: CASSFSRAGTYEQYF. Here the CDR3 DNA reads TGCGCCAGCAGCTTCTCTCGAGCGGGAACGTACGAGCAGTACTTC.

The CDR3 coding sequence is TGTGCCACGGTTCTAGCGGGCACAGATACGCAGTATTTT. Amino acids: CATVLAGTDTQYF. The chain combines TRBV19 with TRBJ2-3, with 7 bases matching TRBD2. With 10 bases clipped from V and 1 base from J, the junction kept 5 bases outside the gene matches. Germline CDR1 is LNHDA and CDR2 is SQIVND (reference sequence). This CDR3 comprises 13 residues.

This rearrangement joins TRBV18 to TRBJ2-3; D is perhaps TRBD1 (5 bases). The CDR3 sequence is 15 residues long. The germline CDR1 and CDR2 sequences are KGHSH and LQKENI. V lost 2 bases and J 1 base, leaving 10 bases between the germline ends. The CDR3 spells CASSPTDSGTDTQYF. In nucleotides, the CDR3 is TGTGCCAGCTCACCAACTGACAGCGGCACAGATACGCAGTATTTT.

This clone has more than one count but fewer than ten. This chain connects TRBV28 to TRBJ2-7; D possibly corresponds to TRBD1 (5 bases). The germline CDR1 and CDR2 sequences are MDHEN and SYDVKM. V was shortened by 5 bases and J by 0 bases, with 14 bases between the two germline ends. CDR3 length equals 15 residues. CDR3 protein: CASSLKGVPSYEQYF. The CDR3 bases are TGTGCCAGCAGTCTCAAAGGGGTACCCTCCTACGAGCAGTACTTC.

The chain is built from TRBV6-1 and TRBJ2-1; no reliable D call. V was cut by 1 base and J by 0 bases, with 7 bases left in between. This CDR3 comprises 15 residues. CDR1 is MNHNS, CDR2 SASEGT, per germline. In DNA form, the CDR3 reads TGTGCCAGCAGTGAAGGTCCGAGCTCCTACAATGAGCAGTTCTTC. Amino acid sequence: CASSEGPSSYNEQFF.

This chain connects TRBV30 to TRBJ1-5, with D uncertain. The V and J ends lost 8 bases and 4 bases respectively, with 18 bases between them. This CDR3 comprises 14 residues. Per germline, CDR1 GTSNPN and CDR2 SVGIG (reference sequence). DNA for the CDR3: TGTGCCGTATCTTCTTCGTCGTGGAATCAGCCCCAGCATTTT. It translates to CAVSSSSWNQPQHF.